These 15 T cell receptor beta chains share one sample of origin, sequenced in a study of shared clonotypes between healthy human individuals. Some clones are missing from TCRdb's copy, which holds only in-frame ones; the method was immunoSEQ multiplex PCR. Of about 1 million clones in the sample, 70% to 80% are singletons; the top ten hold about 1.5%. Sample: memory CD4+ T cells sorted from blood. Subset given: CD45RA-negative fraction. The receptors shown here come from a man between 18 and 29 years old in good health.

On this clone itself: At one end, the junction sequence differs from germline, possibly due to a read error. The rearrangement joins TRBV7-7 to TRBJ2-5; D could derive from TRBD1 or TRBD2 (5 bases each). The V gene's germline CDR1 is SSHAT and CDR2 FNYEAQ (reference sequence). The CDR3 runs 13 residues. The CDR3 coding sequence is TGTGCTAGCAGTCCCGGGACGGGAGAGACCCAGTACTTC. Translated, it gives CASSPGTGETQYF.

V is TRBV5-4 and J is TRBJ2-5, with 8 bases that match TRBD2. The CDR3 runs 15 residues. Germline assignment: CDR1 SGHNT and CDR2 YYREEE (reference sequence). V trimming: 4 bases; J trimming: 6 bases; junction bases outside the gene matches: 11. CDR3 coding DNA: TGTGCCAGCAGCCGGGCGACTAGCGTTGAGAAGACCCAGTACTTC. This encodes CASSRATSVEKTQYF. The whole variable domain, remainder taken from reference TRBV5-4 and TRBJ2-5, is ETGVTQSPTHLIKTRGQQVTLRCSSQSGHNTVSWYQQALGQGPQFIFQYYREEENGRGNFPPRFSGLQFPNYSSELNVNALELDDSALYLCASSRATSVEKTQYFGPGTRLLVL.

The genes are TRBV5-1 and TRBJ1-6; D is undetermined. The CDR3 length is 16 residues. Trimming took 5 bases from V and 0 from J, leaving 12 bases between them. The germline V gene has CDR1 SGHRS and CDR2 YFSETQ. In DNA, the CDR3 is TGCGCCAGCAGTTCTGGGGAGAGCTCCTATAATTCACCCCTCCACTTT. This encodes CASSSGESSYNSPLHF.

This clone has a handful of counts. The rearrangement links TRBV29-1 to TRBJ1-2; TRBD1 matches at 8 bases. V was clipped by 7 bases and J by 4 bases; unmatched bases: 5. The CDR3 is 12 amino acids. Germline loops: CDR1 SQVTM, CDR2 ANQGSEA. In DNA form, the CDR3 reads TGCAGCGATACCCAGGGGGCCTATGGCTACACCTTC. Protein product: CSDTQGAYGYTF.

The CDR3 loop is CASSITGTNQPQHF. CDR3 nucleotides: TGTGCCAGCAGTATTACAGGGACCAATCAGCCCCAGCATTTT. The V gene is TRBV28, the J gene TRBJ1-5; possibly TRBD1 for D (6 bases). Trimming left V 5 bases short and J 3 bases short, with 11 bases between. The length of the CDR3 is 14 residues. The germline V gene has CDR1 MDHEN and CDR2 SYDVKM.

This chain joins TRBV6-5 and TRBJ2-5; TRBD2 matches 8 bases. Germline CDR1 is MNHEY and CDR2 is SVGAGI. V gave up 5 bases and J gave up 5 bases; unmatched junction bases: 7. The CDR3 has 14 amino acids. The CDR3 DNA reads TGTGCCAGCAGTAACCCCGGGAGGGGGGAGACCCAGTACTTC. Its protein is CASSNPGRGETQYF.

This clone showed up just a few times. The chain is built from TRBV27 and TRBJ1-6, with D perhaps TRBD1 (6 bases). CDR3 length: 15 amino acids. Trimming removed 6 bases from V and 0 bases from J, with 9 bases in between. CDR1 MNHEY and CDR2 SMNVEV come from the germline V gene (reference sequence). The CDR3 sequence: CASRDRSSYNSPLHF. CDR3 bases: TGTGCCAGCAGAGACAGGAGCTCCTATAATTCACCCCTCCACTTT.

The DNA of the CDR3 is TGTGCCAGCTCACCAATGGCGAACACTGAAGCTTTCTTT. The encoded protein is CASSPMANTEAFF. V gene TRBV18 combines with J gene TRBJ1-1, with D uncertain. V was cut by 2 bases and J by 1 base, with 5 bases left in between. CDR3 length: 13 residues. Germline CDR1 reads KGHSH; CDR2 reads LQKENI. Complete variable domain (other parts from reference TRBV18 and TRBJ1-1): NAGVMQNPRHLVRRRGQEARLRCSPMKGHSHVYWYRQLPEEGLKFMVYLQKENIIDESGMPKERFSAEFPKEGPSILRIQQVVRGDSAAYFCASSPMANTEAFFGQGTRLTVV.

The rearrangement links TRBV11-2 to TRBJ1-2; D is ambiguous. The CDR3 runs 13 residues. V was pared by 3 bases and J by 6 bases, with 11 bases between. Germline loops: CDR1 SGHAT, CDR2 FQNNGV. As DNA, the CDR3 is TGTGCCAGCAGCTTTTCGACCCGGGATGGCTACACCTTC. Encoded protein: CASSFSTRDGYTF.

This chain connects TRBV6-1 to TRBJ1-5; D may be TRBD1 (5 bases). Germline CDR1 and CDR2: MNHNS and SASEGT. The V and J ends lost 3 bases and 3 bases respectively, with 21 bases between them. There are 18 residues in the CDR3. CDR3 nucleotides: TGTGCCAGCAGTGATAGCTTCCACAGGTTTGGTTACAATCAGCCCCAGCATTTT. Its protein is CASSDSFHRFGYNQPQHF.

V and J are TRBV2 and TRBJ2-6; 15 bases map to TRBD2. Per germline, CDR1 SNHLY and CDR2 FYNNEI. The CDR3 is 20 amino acids. V shed 11 bases, J shed 2 bases, and the junction held 16 bases outside the gene matches. CDR3 in DNA: TGTGCCCAGGACAGAAGTACGGGACTAGCGGGGGGCGCTGGGGCCAACGTCCTGACTTTC. It codes for CAQDRSTGLAGGAGANVLTF.

The chain recombines TRBV6-6 with TRBJ1-5; the D gene is possibly TRBD1 (6 bases). The length of the CDR3 is 16 residues. Trimming removed 6 bases at V and 4 bases at J, with 19 bases between. Germline V gene lookup returns CDR1 MNHNY and CDR2 SVGAGI (reference sequence). CDR3 sequence (DNA): TGTGCCAGCAGGACCCCGTCCGAGGGGGTGAATCAGCCCCAGCATTTT. Protein sequence: CASRTPSEGVNQPQHF.

The chain combines TRBV7-2 with TRBJ1-1; D is unresolved. The CDR3 is 14 amino acids. V lost 3 bases and J 0 bases, leaving 8 bases between the germline ends. Germline lookup yields CDR1 SGHTA and CDR2 FQGNSA. The CDR3 reads CASSLDFLNTEAFF. The DNA of the CDR3 is TGTGCCAGCAGCTTGGATTTCTTGAACACTGAAGCTTTCTTT. Combining the CDR3 with reference TRBV7-2 and TRBJ1-1 gives the whole variable domain GAGVSQSPSNKVTEKGKDVELRCDPISGHTALYWYRQSLGQGLEFLIYFQGNSAPDKSGLPSDRFSAERTGGSVSTLTIQRTQQEDSAVYLCASSLDFLNTEAFFGQGTRLTVV.

This sequence joins TRBV11-2 and TRBJ2-1; 8 nucleotides match TRBD2. CDR1 is SGHAT and CDR2 is FQNNGV in the germline V gene. Trimming cost V 5 bases and J 7 bases; bases outside gene matches: 7. CDR3 length: 14 residues. DNA of the CDR3: TGTGCCAGCAGCCCTATAGCGGGAAGGAATGAGCAGTTCTTC. Protein product: CASSPIAGRNEQFF.

The V call is TRBV6-5, the J call TRBJ2-7; TRBD2 is a possible D gene (5 bases). The CDR3 sequence is 13 residues long. V was cut by 2 bases and J by 5 bases, with 10 bases left in between. The germline V gene has CDR1 MNHEY and CDR2 SVGAGI. CDR3: CASSYGGSNEQYF. In DNA, the CDR3 is TGTGCCAGCAGTTACGGAGGAAGCAACGAGCAGTACTTC.